The 13 T cell receptor beta chains below were found in one sample sequenced in a study of cytomegalovirus exposure and HLA in healthy donors. The PCR contained 60 Vbeta and 13 Jbeta primers. Sequenced by immunoSEQ multiplex PCR; TCRdb stores in-frame clones only, minus some. The sample lists 90,000 or so clones; over 65% were seen once. The sample taken for sequencing was PBMCs. The receptor source for this set is a man aged 45-65 years in good health and CMV-seronegative.

This clone was seen just once. The gene calls are TRBV4-3 and TRBJ2-3; tentatively, D is TRBD2 (6 bases). Germline CDR1 reads LGHNA; CDR2 reads YSLEER. The germline V and J ends were trimmed by 4 bases and 5 bases, with 13 bases remaining between them. CDR3 length: 14 residues. DNA of the CDR3: TGCGCCAGCAGCCTGACAACGGGGGAAGATACGCAGTATTTT. This encodes CASSLTTGEDTQYF.

J is TRBJ1-1 and V is TRBV2; tentatively, D is TRBD1 (5 bases). Between the trimmed V and J ends, which lost 8 bases and 5 bases, there was a span of 15 bases. Per germline, CDR1 SNHLY and CDR2 FYNNEI. This CDR3 comprises 13 residues. CDR3 protein: CASLRQGWTEAFF. In DNA form, the CDR3 reads TGTGCCAGCCTAAGGCAGGGATGGACTGAAGCTTTCTTT. Full variable domain (outside the CDR3, taken from reference TRBV2 and TRBJ1-1): EPEVTQTPSHQVTQMGQEVILRCVPISNHLYFYWYRQILGQKVEFLVSFYNNEISEKSEIFDDQFSVERPDGSNFTLKIRSTKLEDSAMYFCASLRQGWTEAFFGQGTRLTVV.

The genes are TRBV30 and TRBJ1-4, with D possibly TRBD1 on 6 matching bases. Germline V gives CDR1 GTSNPN, CDR2 SVGIG (reference sequence). The V end was cut by 8 bases, the J end by 8 bases, with 21 bases between. The CDR3 is made up of 14 amino acids. CDR3 nucleotide sequence: TGTGCCCATATCGGACAGCTCTTTTGGGAAAAACTGTTTTTT. This encodes CAHIGQLFWEKLFF. Complete variable domain (other parts from reference TRBV30 and TRBJ1-4): SQTIHQWPATLVQPVGSPLSLECTVEGTSNPNLYWYRQAAGRGLQLLFYSVGIGQISSEVPQNLSASRPQDRQFILSSKKLLLSDSGFYLCAHIGQLFWEKLFFGSGTQLSVL.

Here the CDR3 DNA reads TGTGCCAGCAGTCCCTTGGGCAGATATCTCTATGGCTACACCTTC. Its translation: CASSPLGRYLYGYTF. The rearrangement uses TRBV7-9 and TRBJ1-2, with D unclear. The CDR3 sequence is 15 residues long. Germline V lookup: CDR1 SEHNR, CDR2 FQNEAQ (reference sequence). Trimming removed 6 bases from V and 4 bases from J, with 18 bases in between.

V gene TRBV15 combines with J gene TRBJ1-4; tentative D call: TRBD1 (5 bases). Trimming stripped 0 bases from V and 6 bases from J, with 8 bases between. The CDR3 runs to 14 residues. Germline CDR1 and CDR2: LNHNV and YYDKDF (reference sequence). The CDR3 DNA reads TGTGCCACCAGCAGAGATAGGGGATATGAAAAACTGTTTTTT. Its translation: CATSRDRGYEKLFF. Using reference TRBV15 and TRBJ1-4 for the parts outside the CDR3, the full variable domain is DAMVIQNPRYQVTQFGKPVTLSCSQTLNHNVMYWYQQKSSQAPKLLFHYYDKDFNNEADTPDNFQSRRPNTSFCFLDIRSPGLGDTAMYLCATSRDRGYEKLFFGSGTQLSVL.

The rearrangement uses TRBV7-2 and TRBJ1-5; TRBD1 aligns across 8 bases. The CDR3 is 13 residues long. V lost 5 bases, J lost 6 bases, and 3 bases stayed unmatched. Germline V gene data show CDR1 as SGHTA and CDR2 as FQGNSA. CDR3: CASSAGGVQPQHF. CDR3 DNA: TGTGCCAGCAGCGCAGGGGGCGTTCAGCCCCAGCATTTT.

This chain links TRBV28 with TRBJ2-5; the D is unclear. V gave up 5 bases and J gave up 5 bases, with 9 bases separating them. The CDR3 is made up of 12 amino acids. Germline CDR1 is MDHEN and CDR2 is SYDVKM. CDR3 residues: CASSLKRETQYF. Written as DNA, the CDR3 is TGTGCCAGCAGTCTGAAGCGTGAGACCCAGTACTTC.

Here the CDR3 reads CASRSSGSSGELFF. The CDR3 DNA follows: TGCGCCAGCCGATCTAGCGGGAGTTCCGGGGAGCTGTTTTTT. The rearrangement joins TRBV4-1 to TRBJ2-2, with TRBD2 identical over 10 bases. V was pared by 8 bases and J by 6 bases, with 6 bases of the junction left unmatched. CDR3 length equals 14 residues. Germline V gene data show CDR1 as MGHRA and CDR2 as YSYEKL.

The chain uses TRBV4-3 and TRBJ1-4; 7 nucleotides agree with TRBD1. Trimming removed 4 bases from V and 8 bases from J; junction bases left unmatched: 7. This CDR3 is 14 amino acids long. CDR1 LGHNA and CDR2 YSLEER come from the germline V gene. The CDR3 region is CASSPRQGDEKLFF. The CDR3 DNA follows: TGCGCCAGCAGCCCCCGACAGGGAGACGAAAAACTGTTTTTT.

J is TRBJ2-3 and V is TRBV28, with 7 bases that match TRBD2. Germline loops: CDR1 MDHEN, CDR2 SYDVKM. CDR3 size: 14 residues. Trimming at V came to 5 bases and at J to 0 bases, leaving 2 bases not matched to a gene. The CDR3 sequence: CASSPGGSTDTQYF. The DNA of the CDR3 is TGTGCCAGCAGTCCGGGGGGAAGCACAGATACGCAGTATTTT.

This clone has just one count. The chain carries TRBV15 and TRBJ2-3, with 10 bases that match TRBD1. Germline V gene sequence: CDR1 LNHNV, CDR2 YYDKDF (reference sequence). Trimming cost V 1 base and J 13 bases; bases outside gene matches: 8. The CDR3 loop spans 14 amino acids. The CDR3 DNA reads as TGTGCCACCAGCAGAGGTGGTGGGACAGGGGTTAAGTATTTT. This encodes CATSRGGGTGVKYF.

The CDR3 nucleotides read TGTGCCAGCAGTCCTCCGCGGACTCCTTACAATGAGCAGTTCTTC. Its translation: CASSPPRTPYNEQFF. The V gene is TRBV27, the J gene TRBJ2-1; a possible D gene is TRBD2 (5 bases). Trimming removed 5 bases at V and 4 bases at J, with 15 bases between. Germline CDR1 and CDR2: MNHEY and SMNVEV (reference sequence). The CDR3 has 15 residues.

V is TRBV6-5 and J is TRBJ1-2; 7 bases line up with TRBD1. Per germline, CDR1 MNHEY and CDR2 SVGAGI. There are 14 residues in the CDR3. With 2 bases clipped from V and 2 bases from J, the junction kept 2 bases outside the gene matches. CDR3 amino acids: CASSYADRNYGYTF. The CDR3 nucleotides read TGTGCCAGCAGTTACGCGGACAGGAACTATGGCTACACCTTC.